This T cell receptor (beta chain) was sequenced for a study of blood T cell repertoires in COVID-19. In the original processing: It was from reference gene primer amplification that nucleated cell counts were estimated. Measured with immunoSEQ multiplex PCR; TCRdb has only the in-frame clones, and not every one. V and J calls and clone size come straight from that table; D and trimming were deduced from the DNA. Of about 250,000 clones in the sample, roughly 86% were seen once. This CDR3 is built from 15 residues. V lost 0 bases to trimming and J lost 3 bases, with 12 bases between them. CDR1 is MNHNS, CDR2 SASEGT, per germline. Participants came from some 26 US areas, aged roughly 18 to 95 years.

The chain carries TRBV6-1 and TRBJ2-7; D is unresolved. The TCR originated in a woman in her fifties or sixties who had recovered from COVID-19. The sample taken for sequencing was PBMCs or T cells enriched from blood (not recorded which). The CDR3 DNA sequence: TGTGCCAGCAGTGAAGCGCTGTGGGCTCACTACGAGCAGTACTTC. Translated, it gives CASSEALWAHYEQYF.